These 25 T cell receptor beta chains came from one sample sequenced in a study of control samples from healthy donors and cancer patients. Sequencing was performed with immunoSEQ multiplex PCR; in TCRdb, only in-frame clones are kept and a portion is missing. The data show tens of thousands of clones, just under 90% seen once. Specimen: blood. The receptors were gathered from a man over 45 in good health.

The rearrangement joins TRBV11-2 to TRBJ1-2, with a weak D call TRBD1 (5 bases). Trimming shortened V by 5 bases and J by 7 bases, and 20 bases separated the two germline ends. Looked up from germline, CDR1 is SGHAT and CDR2 is FQNNGV. The CDR3 has 15 amino acids. The CDR3 DNA follows: TGTGCCAGCAGCGAATATCCGGGACGAATGAGTGGCTACACCTTC. It is translated as CASSEYPGRMSGYTF.

This chain links TRBV11-2 with TRBJ1-1; D not resolved. The ends were cut back, 1 base at V and 0 bases at J, with 9 bases in the middle. Germline V CDR1 and CDR2: SGHAT, FQNNGV. CDR3 length: 15 amino acids. The CDR3 nucleotides are TGTGCCAGCAGCTTAGCACGGGCGGTGAACACTGAAGCTTTCTTT. It is translated as CASSLARAVNTEAFF.

The chain combines TRBV28 with TRBJ2-1, with 10 nucleotides matching TRBD1. Trimming took 4 bases from V and 8 from J; bases not matched to a gene: 11. CDR3 length: 16 residues. Looked up from germline, CDR1 is MDHEN and CDR2 is SYDVKM. Written as DNA, the CDR3 is TGTGCCAGCAGTTCCTTGGGACAGGGGAAGGACCATGAGCAGTTCTTC. Translated, it gives CASSSLGQGKDHEQFF.

This chain connects TRBV4-1 to TRBJ1-1, with 9 bases fitting TRBD1. The trim removed 0 bases at V and 5 bases at J, leaving 1 base unmatched. Per germline, CDR1 MGHRA and CDR2 YSYEKL. CDR3 length equals 14 residues. CDR3 nucleotide sequence: TGCGCCAGCAGCCAAGAGGACAGGGGTACTGAAGCTTTCTTT. Protein: CASSQEDRGTEAFF.

In nucleotides, the CDR3 is TGTGCCAGCAGCCTAAACAGGGTCTCCTCCTACGAGCAGTACTTC. Translating gives CASSLNRVSSYEQYF. This chain connects TRBV14 to TRBJ2-7; a weak D match, TRBD1 (6 bases). The CDR3 contains 15 residues. V gave up 4 bases and J gave up 0 bases, with 13 bases separating them. Germline V lookup: CDR1 SGHDN, CDR2 FVKESK.

This rearrangement joins TRBV5-1 to TRBJ2-7, with 7 bases aligning to TRBD2. The CDR3 consists of 14 residues. Losses at the gene ends were 0 bases for V and 2 bases for J; bases not matched to a gene: 2. Germline V gene data show CDR1 as SGHRS and CDR2 as YFSETQ. The CDR3 DNA reads as TGCGCCAGCAGCTTGGGGGACTACACCTACGAGCAGTACTTC. It specifies CASSLGDYTYEQYF.

The V gene is TRBV3-1 (or the pseudogene TRBV3-2), the J gene TRBJ2-1; 14 bases are shared with TRBD2. V was pared by 1 base and J by 9 bases, with 5 bases of the junction left unmatched. The CDR3 covers 16 residues. Germline loops: CDR1 LGHDT, CDR2 YNNKEL (reference sequence). In nucleotides, the CDR3 is TGTGCCAGCAGCCAAGCTCGGACTAGCGGGGGGACTGAGCAGTTCTTC. It is translated as CASSQARTSGGTEQFF.

The chain employs TRBV19 and TRBJ2-1; 10 positions agree with TRBD2. This CDR3 has 18 residues. Germline loops: CDR1 LNHDA, CDR2 SQIVND (reference sequence). V shed 5 bases and J 4 bases; nucleotides not matched to a gene: 14. In DNA, the CDR3 is TGTGCCAGTAGTTCCCGATTCGGTAGCGGGGGGATATACAATGAGCAGTTCTTC. Its protein product is CASSSRFGSGGIYNEQFF.

The chain employs TRBV18 and TRBJ2-5; D is possibly TRBD1 (6 bases). This CDR3 comprises 13 residues. The germline CDR1 and CDR2 sequences are KGHSH and LQKENI. The germline V and J ends were trimmed by 2 bases and 2 bases, with 6 bases remaining between them. Here the CDR3 reads CASSPGTQETQYF. The CDR3 DNA sequence: TGTGCCAGCTCACCAGGGACACAAGAGACCCAGTACTTC. Supplemented by reference TRBV18 and TRBJ2-5, the full variable domain reads NAGVMQNPRHLVRRRGQEARLRCSPMKGHSHVYWYRQLPEEGLKFMVYLQKENIIDESGMPKERFSAEFPKEGPSILRIQQVVRGDSAAYFCASSPGTQETQYFGPGTRLLVL.

V is TRBV18 and J is TRBJ2-5; TRBD2 matches at 7 bases. The CDR3 totals 15 residues. Germline loops: CDR1 KGHSH, CDR2 LQKENI. Trimming removed 5 bases from V and 2 bases from J; junction bases left unmatched: 8. The CDR3 coding sequence is TGTGCCAGCTCAGGGGCTAGCGGAGATCAAGAGACCCAGTACTTC. Protein sequence: CASSGASGDQETQYF. The complete variable domain, with remaining parts taken from reference TRBV18 and TRBJ2-5, reads NAGVMQNPRHLVRRRGQEARLRCSPMKGHSHVYWYRQLPEEGLKFMVYLQKENIIDESGMPKERFSAEFPKEGPSILRIQQVVRGDSAAYFCASSGASGDQETQYFGPGTRLLVL.

The chain uses TRBV7-8 and TRBJ2-7, with 8 bases that match TRBD1. Trimming cost V 1 base and J 7 bases; bases outside gene matches: 9. CDR3 length: 15 residues. Germline loops: CDR1 SGHVS, CDR2 FQNEAQ. In nucleotides, the CDR3 is TGTGCCAGCAGCTTAGGAGGACAGGGATTGAGTGAGCAGTACTTC. Translation: CASSLGGQGLSEQYF.

This clone was observed once. The rearrangement links TRBV24-1 to TRBJ1-1; unclear D gene. The V end lost 9 bases, the J end lost 0 bases, and 10 bases lay between the germline ends. The CDR3 has 13 amino acids. Germline V lookup: CDR1 KGHDR, CDR2 SFDVKD. The CDR3 coding sequence is TGTGCCACCTCGGAAGCCATGAACACTGAAGCTTTCTTT. Protein product: CATSEAMNTEAFF.

The chain has TRBV5-4 and TRBJ2-7; D possibly matches TRBD1 or TRBD2 (5 bases each). Trimming took off 4 bases at V and 5 bases at J, with 19 bases between the two ends. This CDR3 is 15 amino acids long. Germline CDR1 and CDR2: SGHNT and YYREEE (reference sequence). The CDR3 here is CASSRSPGPEDEQYF. Here the CDR3 DNA reads TGTGCCAGCAGCCGAAGTCCGGGGCCGGAGGACGAGCAGTACTTC.

As regards this clone: One end of the junction does not line up with germline, which may come from a read error. The chain recombines TRBV7-7 with TRBJ2-2; the match to TRBD1 covers 9 bases. The germline V gene encodes CDR1 SSHAT and CDR2 FNYEAQ (reference sequence). The CDR3 has 16 amino acids. The CDR3 DNA is TGTGCTAGCAGATACACCGGGACAGGGAGAACCGGGGAGCTGTTTTTT. Its protein is CASRYTGTGRTGELFF.

This clone has just one count. The genes are TRBV9 and TRBJ1-2, with unresolved D. The CDR3 consists of 15 residues. Germline V gene sequence: CDR1 SGDLS, CDR2 YYNGEE. The V and J ends lost 0 bases and 3 bases respectively, with 12 bases between them. The CDR3 loop is CASSVAFSSDYGYTF. CDR3 bases: TGTGCCAGCAGCGTAGCTTTCAGCTCAGACTATGGCTACACCTTC.

The chain uses TRBV10-3 and TRBJ2-7, with TRBD2 matching 11 bases. Per germline, CDR1 ENHRY and CDR2 SYGVKD. V shed 6 bases, J shed 2 bases, and the junction held 15 bases outside the gene matches. This CDR3 comprises 18 residues. The CDR3 protein is CAISLLAGASAGPYEQYF. In DNA form, the CDR3 reads TGTGCCATCAGCTTACTAGCGGGGGCATCGGCAGGGCCCTACGAGCAGTACTTC.

The chain combines TRBV7-9 with TRBJ1-2, with 7 bases that match TRBD1. The V gene end was trimmed by 5 bases and the J gene end by 7 bases; junction bases not matched to a gene: 13. Germline V gene lookup returns CDR1 SEHNR and CDR2 FQNEAQ (reference sequence). The CDR3 runs to 15 residues. In DNA, the CDR3 is TGTGCCAGCAGCCACCAGACAGGGCGGGGTGGTGGCTACACCTTC. This translates into CASSHQTGRGGGYTF.

The V and J genes are TRBV10-3 and TRBJ1-2, with D unclear. Looked up from germline, CDR1 is ENHRY and CDR2 is SYGVKD. The V and J ends lost 3 bases and 8 bases respectively, with 13 bases between them. This CDR3 comprises 13 residues. The CDR3 reads CAISEIGVGGYTF. In DNA form, the CDR3 reads TGTGCCATCAGTGAAATAGGAGTGGGAGGCTACACCTTC.

The chain combines TRBV5-8 with TRBJ2-1; 7 bases match TRBD1. Trimming cost V 7 bases and J 6 bases; bases outside gene matches: 7. Germline CDR1 SGHTS, CDR2 YDEGEE. This CDR3 is built from 13 residues. The CDR3 nucleotides read TGTGCCAGCCTCCGGGACAGTATCAATGAGCAGTTCTTC. It is translated as CASLRDSINEQFF.

This chain joins TRBV2 and TRBJ2-3, with a tentative D call TRBD1 (6 bases). Trimming pared 7 bases from V and 6 bases from J, leaving 17 bases between. Germline CDR1 SNHLY, CDR2 FYNNEI. The CDR3 has 14 amino acids. CDR3 loop: CASTREQGPDTQYF. As DNA, the CDR3 is TGTGCCAGCACGAGGGAGCAGGGGCCGGATACGCAGTATTTT.

The V gene is TRBV19, the J gene TRBJ2-2; D unresolved. V was clipped by 3 bases and J by 3 bases, with 8 bases between them. This CDR3 has 14 residues. Germline V gives CDR1 LNHDA, CDR2 SQIVND (reference sequence). CDR3 region: CASSINYYTGELFF. The CDR3 DNA reads TGTGCCAGTAGTATCAACTACTACACCGGGGAGCTGTTTTTT.

J is TRBJ1-4 and V is TRBV6-5, with a possible D match to TRBD1 (5 bases). This CDR3 has 15 residues. The V end lost 8 bases, the J end lost 4 bases, and 17 bases lay between the germline ends. Looked up from germline, CDR1 is MNHEY and CDR2 is SVGAGI. The CDR3 protein is CASVGEGRGNEKLFF. In DNA form, the CDR3 reads TGTGCCAGCGTCGGGGAGGGGCGAGGTAATGAAAAACTGTTTTTT.

V is TRBV7-2 and J is TRBJ1-2; D might be TRBD1 (5 bases). V lost 1 base and J 2 bases, leaving 17 bases between the germline ends. Germline V gives CDR1 SGHTA, CDR2 FQGNSA. This CDR3 comprises 17 residues. This chain's CDR3 is CASSLEQRRGYNYGYTF. The CDR3 DNA reads TGTGCCAGCAGCTTAGAGCAGAGGAGGGGCTACAACTATGGCTACACCTTC.

This CDR3 reads CSVPTGGDRSLNYGYTF. CDR3 coding DNA: TGCAGCGTTCCGACAGGGGGCGACAGGTCGCTCAACTATGGCTACACCTTC. The V and J genes are TRBV29-1 and TRBJ1-2; 10 nucleotides match TRBD1. From germline, CDR1 is SQVTM and CDR2 ANQGSEA. The CDR3 is 17 residues long. V lost 5 bases, J lost 2 bases, and 14 bases stayed unmatched.

The chain couples TRBV4-1 to TRBJ1-4, with D possibly matching TRBD1 (6 bases). The CDR3 consists of 14 residues. V lost 2 bases and J 5 bases, leaving 9 bases between the germline ends. Per germline, CDR1 MGHRA and CDR2 YSYEKL. The CDR3 reads CASSQQGWNEKLFF. CDR3 sequence (DNA): TGCGCCAGCAGCCAACAGGGGTGGAATGAAAAACTGTTTTTT.